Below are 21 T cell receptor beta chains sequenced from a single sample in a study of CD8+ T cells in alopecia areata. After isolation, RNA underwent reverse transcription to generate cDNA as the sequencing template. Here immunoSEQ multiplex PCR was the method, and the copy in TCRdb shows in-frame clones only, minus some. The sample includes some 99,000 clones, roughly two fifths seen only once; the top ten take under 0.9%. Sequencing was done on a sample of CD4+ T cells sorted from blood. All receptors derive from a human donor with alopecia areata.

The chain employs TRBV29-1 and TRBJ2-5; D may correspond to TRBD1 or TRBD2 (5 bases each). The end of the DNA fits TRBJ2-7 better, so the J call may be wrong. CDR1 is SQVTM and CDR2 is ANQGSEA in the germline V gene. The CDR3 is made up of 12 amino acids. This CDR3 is CSVVFGGHEQYF. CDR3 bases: TGCAGCGTTGTTTTTGGGGGACACGAGCAGTACTTC.

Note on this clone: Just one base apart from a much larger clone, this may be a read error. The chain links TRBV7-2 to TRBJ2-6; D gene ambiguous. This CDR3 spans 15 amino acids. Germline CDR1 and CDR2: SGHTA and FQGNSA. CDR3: CASSAHGSGTNVLTF. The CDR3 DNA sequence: TGTGCCAGCAGCGCCCATGGCTCTGGGACCAACGTCCTGACTTTC.

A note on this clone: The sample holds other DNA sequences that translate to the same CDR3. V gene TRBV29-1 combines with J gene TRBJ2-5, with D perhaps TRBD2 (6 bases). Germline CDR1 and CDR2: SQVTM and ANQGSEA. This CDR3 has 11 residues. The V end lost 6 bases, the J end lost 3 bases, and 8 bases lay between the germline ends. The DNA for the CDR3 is TGCAGCGTAGGAGGGAAAGAGACCCAGTACTTC. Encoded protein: CSVGGKETQYF.

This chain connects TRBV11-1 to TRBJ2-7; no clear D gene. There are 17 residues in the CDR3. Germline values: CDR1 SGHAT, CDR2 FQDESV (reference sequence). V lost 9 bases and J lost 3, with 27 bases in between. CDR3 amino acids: CASTDAPRAFRNYEQYF. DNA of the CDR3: TGTGCCAGTACAGATGCCCCCCGGGCGTTCAGGAACTACGAGCAGTACTTC.

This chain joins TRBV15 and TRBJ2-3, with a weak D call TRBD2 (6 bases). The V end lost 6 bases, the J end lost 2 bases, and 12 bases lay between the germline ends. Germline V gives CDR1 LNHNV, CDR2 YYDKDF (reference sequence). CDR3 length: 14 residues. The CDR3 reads CATRDSGPTDTQYF. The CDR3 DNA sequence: TGTGCCACCAGGGATAGCGGACCCACAGATACGCAGTATTTT.

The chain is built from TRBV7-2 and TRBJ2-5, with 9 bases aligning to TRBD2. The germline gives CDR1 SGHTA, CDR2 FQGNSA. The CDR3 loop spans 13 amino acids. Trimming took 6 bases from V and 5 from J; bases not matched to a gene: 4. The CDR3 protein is CASSNSGRETQYF. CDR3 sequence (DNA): TGTGCCAGCAGTAACAGCGGGAGGGAGACCCAGTACTTC.

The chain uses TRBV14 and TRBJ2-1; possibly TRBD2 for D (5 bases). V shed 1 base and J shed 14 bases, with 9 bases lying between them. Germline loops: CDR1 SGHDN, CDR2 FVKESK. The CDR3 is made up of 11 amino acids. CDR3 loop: CASSQGGVEFF. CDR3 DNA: TGTGCCAGCAGCCAAGGGGGAGTAGAGTTCTTC.

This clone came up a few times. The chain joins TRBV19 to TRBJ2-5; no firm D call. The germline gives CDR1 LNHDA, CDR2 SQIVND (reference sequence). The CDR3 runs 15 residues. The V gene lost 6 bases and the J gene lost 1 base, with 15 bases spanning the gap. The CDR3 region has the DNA TGTGCCAGTAGCCGTCCCGGGCCCGTCCAAGAGACCCAGTACTTC. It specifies CASSRPGPVQETQYF.

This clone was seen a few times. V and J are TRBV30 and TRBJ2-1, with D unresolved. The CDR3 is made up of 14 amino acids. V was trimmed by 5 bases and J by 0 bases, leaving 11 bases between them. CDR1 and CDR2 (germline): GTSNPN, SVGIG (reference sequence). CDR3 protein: CAWLSPASYNEQFF. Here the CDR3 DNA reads TGTGCCTGGCTCTCGCCGGCCTCCTACAATGAGCAGTTCTTC.

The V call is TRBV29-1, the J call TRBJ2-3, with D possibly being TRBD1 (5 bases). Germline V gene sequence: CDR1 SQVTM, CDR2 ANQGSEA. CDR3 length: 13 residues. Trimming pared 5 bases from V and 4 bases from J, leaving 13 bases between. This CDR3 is CSVSLGHADTQYF. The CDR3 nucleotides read TGCAGCGTTAGTTTGGGGCACGCAGATACGCAGTATTTT.

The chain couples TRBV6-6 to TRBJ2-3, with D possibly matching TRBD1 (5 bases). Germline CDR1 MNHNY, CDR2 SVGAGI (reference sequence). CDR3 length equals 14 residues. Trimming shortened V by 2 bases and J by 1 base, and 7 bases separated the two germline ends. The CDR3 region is CASSYGRGTDTQYF. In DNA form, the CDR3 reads TGTGCCAGCAGTTACGGCAGGGGCACAGATACGCAGTATTTT.

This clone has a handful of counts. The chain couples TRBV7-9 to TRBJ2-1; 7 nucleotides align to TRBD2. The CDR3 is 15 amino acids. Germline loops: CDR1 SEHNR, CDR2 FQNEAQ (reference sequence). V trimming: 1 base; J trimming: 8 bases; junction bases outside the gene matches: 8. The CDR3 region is CASSLVGGSGDEQFF. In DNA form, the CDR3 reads TGTGCCAGCAGCTTAGTTGGCGGGAGCGGCGATGAGCAGTTCTTC.

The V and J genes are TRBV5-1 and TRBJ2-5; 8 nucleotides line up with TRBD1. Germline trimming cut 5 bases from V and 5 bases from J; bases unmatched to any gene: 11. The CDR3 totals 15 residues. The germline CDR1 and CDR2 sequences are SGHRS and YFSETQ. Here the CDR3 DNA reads TGCGCCAGCAGACAGAGCGGACAGGGATCCGAGACCCAGTACTTC. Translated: CASRQSGQGSETQYF.

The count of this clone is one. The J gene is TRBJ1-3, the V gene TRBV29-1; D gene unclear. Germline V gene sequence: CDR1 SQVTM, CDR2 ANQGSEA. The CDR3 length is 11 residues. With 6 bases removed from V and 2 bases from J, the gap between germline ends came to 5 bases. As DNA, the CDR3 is TGCAGCGTCACAACTGGAAACACCATATATTTT. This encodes CSVTTGNTIYF.

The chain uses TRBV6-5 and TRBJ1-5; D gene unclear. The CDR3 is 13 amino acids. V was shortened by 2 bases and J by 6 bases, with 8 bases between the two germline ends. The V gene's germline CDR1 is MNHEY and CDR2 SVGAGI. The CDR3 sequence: CASSYDGSQPQHF. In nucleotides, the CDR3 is TGTGCCAGCAGTTACGACGGGAGTCAGCCCCAGCATTTT.

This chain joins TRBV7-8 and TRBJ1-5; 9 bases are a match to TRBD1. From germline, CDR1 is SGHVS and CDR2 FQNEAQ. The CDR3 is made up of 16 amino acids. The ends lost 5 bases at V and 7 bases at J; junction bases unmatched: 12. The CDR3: CASSPGGTGLNQPQHF. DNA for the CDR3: TGTGCCAGCAGCCCGGGGGGGACAGGGTTAAACCAGCCCCAGCATTTT.

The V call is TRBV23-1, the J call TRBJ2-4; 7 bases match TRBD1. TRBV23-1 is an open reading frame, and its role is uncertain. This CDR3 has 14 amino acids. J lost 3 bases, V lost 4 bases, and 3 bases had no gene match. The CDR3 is CASSPGQRKNIQYF. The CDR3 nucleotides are TGCGCCAGCAGTCCGGGACAGCGCAAAAACATTCAGTACTTC.

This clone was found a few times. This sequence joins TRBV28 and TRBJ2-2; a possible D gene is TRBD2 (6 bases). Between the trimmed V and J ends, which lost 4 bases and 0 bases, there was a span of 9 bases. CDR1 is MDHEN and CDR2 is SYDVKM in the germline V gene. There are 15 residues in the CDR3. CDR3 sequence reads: CASSSGDANTGELFF. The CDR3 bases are TGTGCCAGCAGTTCGGGGGATGCGAACACCGGGGAGCTGTTTTTT. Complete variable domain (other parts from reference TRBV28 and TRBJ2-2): DVKVTQSSRYLVKRTGEKVFLECVQDMDHENMFWYRQDPGLGLRLIYFSYDVKMKEKGDIPEGYSVSREKKERFSLILESASTNQTSMYLCASSSGDANTGELFFGEGSRLTVL.

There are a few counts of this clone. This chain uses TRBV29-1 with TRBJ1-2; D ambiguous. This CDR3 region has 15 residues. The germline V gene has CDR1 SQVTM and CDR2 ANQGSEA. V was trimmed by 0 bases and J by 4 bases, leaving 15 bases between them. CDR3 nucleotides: TGCAGCGTTGAAGATCCGGACGGGAATATCTATGGCTACACCTTC. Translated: CSVEDPDGNIYGYTF.

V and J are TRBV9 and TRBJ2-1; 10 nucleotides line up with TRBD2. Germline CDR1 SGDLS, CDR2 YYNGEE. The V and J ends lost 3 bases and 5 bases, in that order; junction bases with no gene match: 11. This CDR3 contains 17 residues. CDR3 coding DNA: TGTGCCAGCAGCGCACCCAGAGGACTAGCGGTAGACAATGAGCAGTTCTTC. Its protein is CASSAPRGLAVDNEQFF.

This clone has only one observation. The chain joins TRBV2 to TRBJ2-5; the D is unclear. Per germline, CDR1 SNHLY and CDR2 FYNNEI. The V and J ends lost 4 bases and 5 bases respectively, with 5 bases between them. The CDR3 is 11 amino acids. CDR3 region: CASSVLETQYF. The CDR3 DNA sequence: TGTGCCAGCAGTGTCTTGGAGACCCAGTACTTC. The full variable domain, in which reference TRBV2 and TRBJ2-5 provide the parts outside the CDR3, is EPEVTQTPSHQVTQMGQEVILRCVPISNHLYFYWYRQILGQKVEFLVSFYNNEISEKSEIFDDQFSVERPDGSNFTLKIRSTKLEDSAMYFCASSVLETQYFGPGTRLLVL.